This T cell receptor beta chain came from a study of blood T cell repertoires in COVID-19. Across the study: Donors in the United States, Italy and Spain gave samples during acute or convalescent COVID-19. T cells, B-cell-depleted T cells, or PBMCs provided the cDNA or gDNA that served as material.

From germline, CDR1 is SGHDT and CDR2 YYEEEE. J was trimmed by 7 bases and V by 5 bases; bases with no gene match: 6. The CDR3 spans 13 residues. How the authors handled the data: Reference gene primer amplification gave estimated nucleated cell counts. TCRdb keeps only in-frame clones here, not all; method: immunoSEQ multiplex PCR. V, J and clone size were drawn from that table, and D and trimming were deduced from the DNA. The sample yields roughly 250,000 clones, 82% seen once. Specimen: peripheral blood. The V and J genes are TRBV5-6 and TRBJ1-2, with 9 positions matching TRBD1. The TCR sequence derives from a woman aged 55-70 years with active or convalescent COVID-19. CDR3 in amino acids: CASRPGTGSGYTF. The CDR3 coding sequence is TGTGCCAGCAGACCCGGGACAGGGAGTGGCTACACCTTC.